This TCR beta chain was identified during a study of shared clonotypes between healthy human individuals. The CDR3 runs 13 residues. Germline trimming cut 3 bases from V and 5 bases from J; bases unmatched to any gene: 6. Germline V CDR1 and CDR2: SQVTM, ANQGSEA. General study findings and limits: Sampling used blood alone; tissue repertoires probably differ.

All the donors were Caucasian adults who lived in Nashville, Tennessee. TCRdb keeps only in-frame clones here, not all; method: immunoSEQ multiplex PCR. The table includes about 770,000 clones, 72% detected once. With respect to this clone: Antigen specificity is unknown.

The chain is built from TRBV29-1 and TRBJ2-5; 7 bases line up with TRBD1. The TCR originated in a woman in her twenties or thirties in good health. The sample taken for sequencing was memory CD4+ T cells sorted from blood. Subset defined: CD45RA-negative fraction. In DNA, the CDR3 is TGCAGCGTTGATAAACAGGGGTCGGAGACCCAGTACTTC. Translation gives CSVDKQGSETQYF. Together with reference TRBV29-1 and TRBJ2-5, the CDR3 gives the full variable domain: SAVISQKPSRDICQRGTSLTIQCQVDSQVTMMFWYRQQPGQSLTLIATANQGSEATYESGFVIDKFPISRPNLTFSTLTVSNMSPEDSSIYLCSVDKQGSETQYFGPGTRLLVL.